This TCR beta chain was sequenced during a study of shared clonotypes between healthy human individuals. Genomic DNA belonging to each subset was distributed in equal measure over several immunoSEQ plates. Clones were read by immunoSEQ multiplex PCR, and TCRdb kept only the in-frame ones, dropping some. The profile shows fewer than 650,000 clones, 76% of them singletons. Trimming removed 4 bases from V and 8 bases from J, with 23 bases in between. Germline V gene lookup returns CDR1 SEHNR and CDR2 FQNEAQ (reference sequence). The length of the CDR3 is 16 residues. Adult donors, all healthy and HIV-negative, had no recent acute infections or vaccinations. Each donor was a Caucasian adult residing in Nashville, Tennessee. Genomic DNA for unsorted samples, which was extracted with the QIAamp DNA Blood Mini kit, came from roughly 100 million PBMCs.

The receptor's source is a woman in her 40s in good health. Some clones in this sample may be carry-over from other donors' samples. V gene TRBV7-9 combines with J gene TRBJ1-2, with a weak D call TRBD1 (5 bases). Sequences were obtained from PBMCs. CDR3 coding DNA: TGTGCCAGCAGCTCTTACATCGGGGACGGTCAGAGGGGCTACACCTTC. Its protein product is CASSSYIGDGQRGYTF.